The 7 T cell receptor beta chains in this list originate from one sample, sequenced in a study of CD8+CD57+ T cells in acquired aplastic anemia. Profiling that covered TCR beta VDJ and CDR3 relied on genomic DNA as its template. TCRdb re-called the reads through MiXCR, storing one row per CDR3 protein. The sample contains hundreds of thousands of distinct CDR3 sequences, roughly half of which appear only once. Sequenced material: sorted CD4+, CD8+, or CD8+CD57+ T cells (not recorded which) from PBMCs. The receptors stem from a human donor with severe aplastic anemia or a healthy control (not recorded which).

The J gene is TRBJ1-1, the V gene TRBV10-2, with 7 bases identical to TRBD1. This CDR3 contains 13 residues. CDR1 is WSHSY, CDR2 SAAADI, per germline. The V and J ends lost 5 bases and 14 bases, in that order; junction bases with no gene match: 14. For the CDR3, the DNA is TGCGCCAGCAGTCCCGGGACAGTGACTGAAACCTTCTTT. Translation: CASSPGTVTETFF.

The V and J genes are TRBV11-1 and TRBJ1-1; D not resolved. This CDR3 comprises 12 residues. Looked up from germline, CDR1 is SGHAT and CDR2 is FQDESV (reference sequence). The V end was cut by 3 bases, the J end by 4 bases, with 6 bases between. CDR3 amino acids: CASSLISTEAFF. CDR3 DNA sequence: TGTGCCAGCAGCTTGATCAGCACTGAAGCTTTCTTT.

This clonotype has more than one count but fewer than ten. The chain joins TRBV15 to TRBJ1-3; D is possibly TRBD1 (5 bases). The V gene's germline CDR1 is LNHNV and CDR2 YYDKDF (reference sequence). Trimming cost V 0 bases and J 8 bases, with 17 bases left between them. This CDR3 spans 16 amino acids. The CDR3 DNA sequence: TGTGCCACCAGCAGAGAGGGAAGGGACCCGGCGGACACCATATATTTT. Residues: CATSREGRDPADTIYF. The variable domain in full, completed from reference TRBV15 and TRBJ1-3, reads DAMVIQNPRYQVTQFGKPVTLSCSQTLNHNVMYWYQQKSSQAPKLLFHYYDKDFNNEADTPDNFQSRRPNTSFCFLDIRSPGLGDTAMYLCATSREGRDPADTIYFGEGSWLTVV.

The chain combines TRBV7-9 with TRBJ1-2; TRBD1 might be the D (5 bases). From germline, CDR1 is SEHNR and CDR2 FQNEAQ (reference sequence). There are 14 residues in the CDR3. V lost 7 bases and J 0 bases, leaving 12 bases between the germline ends. The CDR3 nucleotides read TGTGCCAGCAACCTGGGGGATTCTAACTATGGCTACACCTTC. Encoded protein: CASNLGDSNYGYTF.

The rearrangement links TRBV29-1 to TRBJ1-4; D possibly corresponds to TRBD1 (6 bases). The CDR3 runs to 14 residues. CDR1 is SQVTM, CDR2 ANQGSEA, per germline. Trimming removed 5 bases from V and 5 bases from J, with 15 bases in between. The CDR3 region is CSVRQTGGNEKLFF. The CDR3 DNA reads TGCAGCGTTCGACAGACAGGAGGGAATGAAAAACTGTTTTTT.

This clonotype was observed at least ten times. The chain is built from TRBV3-1 and TRBJ2-5; the D gene is possibly TRBD2 (5 bases). The CDR3 runs to 15 residues. Between the trimmed V and J ends, which lost 1 base and 4 bases, there was a span of 13 bases. CDR1 and CDR2 (germline): LGHDT, YNNKEL (reference sequence). The CDR3, as DNA: TGTGCCAGCAGCCAAGTTCCGAGGGAACGAGAGACCCAGTACTTC. Encoded protein: CASSQVPRERETQYF.

The rearrangement links TRBV20-1 to TRBJ2-5; D ambiguous. The V end lost 1 base, the J end lost 7 bases, and 16 bases lay between the germline ends. The CDR3 loop spans 14 amino acids. CDR1 is DFQATT and CDR2 is SNEGSKA in the germline V gene (reference sequence). The CDR3 spells CSARGGVGSRTQYF. CDR3 nucleotides: TGCAGTGCTAGAGGGGGTGTGGGCTCAAGGACCCAGTACTTC.